The 26 T cell receptor beta chains listed next were all sequenced from one sample in a study of blood T cell repertoires in COVID-19. Data came from immunoSEQ multiplex PCR; TCRdb stores just in-frame clones and leaves some out. Of about 130,000 clones detected, around 88% appear once; the ten largest clones hold over 9%. The specimen was peripheral blood. All receptors come from a man in his fifties with acute or convalescent COVID-19.

V and J are TRBV29-1 and TRBJ2-3, with D perhaps TRBD1 (5 bases). The CDR3 loop spans 14 amino acids. The germline V gene has CDR1 SQVTM and CDR2 ANQGSEA. The V end was cut by 4 bases, the J end by 7 bases, with 18 bases between. The CDR3 DNA reads TGCAGCGTTGTTCCCCAGGGATTCTCAAATACGCAGTATTTT. This gives the protein CSVVPQGFSNTQYF.

This chain joins TRBV27 and TRBJ1-2; D possibly corresponds to TRBD1 (5 bases). Trimming removed 2 bases at V and 5 bases at J, with 18 bases between. This CDR3 is built from 16 residues. CDR1 MNHEY and CDR2 SMNVEV come from the germline V gene (reference sequence). The CDR3 sequence: CASSLTNSGAWYGYTF. DNA for the CDR3: TGTGCCAGCAGTTTAACCAACAGCGGGGCATGGTATGGCTACACCTTC.

The chain employs TRBV6-6 and TRBJ1-1; possibly TRBD1 for D (6 bases). This CDR3 is built from 13 residues. The germline V and J ends were trimmed by 2 bases and 3 bases, with 7 bases remaining between them. Germline V gene sequence: CDR1 MNHNY, CDR2 SVGAGI (reference sequence). CDR3 sequence: CASSYGTYTEAFF. The DNA of the CDR3 is TGTGCCAGCAGTTACGGGACATACACTGAAGCTTTCTTT.

This chain links TRBV4-2 with TRBJ1-2; 8 nucleotides agree with TRBD1. The germline V gene encodes CDR1 LGHNA and CDR2 YNFKEQ. V lost 4 bases, J lost 3 bases, and 10 bases stayed unmatched. The CDR3 sequence is 16 residues long. In DNA, the CDR3 is TGTGCCAGCAGCCGCAAGGGGTCACAGGGGGACTATGGCTACACCTTC. It yields the protein CASSRKGSQGDYGYTF.

The chain has TRBV2 and TRBJ2-7; the D gene is possibly TRBD2 (5 bases). The length of the CDR3 is 13 residues. Between the trimmed V and J ends, which lost 7 bases and 4 bases, there was a span of 14 bases. Germline CDR1 SNHLY, CDR2 FYNNEI. In nucleotides, the CDR3 is TGTGCCAGCAACGGGAACGACACGTACGAGCAGTACTTC. It encodes CASNGNDTYEQYF.

The chain recombines TRBV2 with TRBJ1-3, with 12 bases aligning to TRBD1. The germline V gene encodes CDR1 SNHLY and CDR2 FYNNEI. The CDR3 length is 18 residues. V lost 4 bases to trimming and J lost 3 bases; unmatched junction nucleotides: 10. The CDR3: CASSVYGTGGVVGNTIYF. The CDR3 nucleotides read TGTGCCAGCAGTGTCTACGGGACAGGGGGCGTCGTTGGAAACACCATATATTTT. The variable domain in full, with the rest retrieved from reference TRBV2 and TRBJ1-3, is EPEVTQTPSHQVTQMGQEVILRCVPISNHLYFYWYRQILGQKVEFLVSFYNNEISEKSEIFDDQFSVERPDGSNFTLKIRSTKLEDSAMYFCASSVYGTGGVVGNTIYFGEGSWLTVV.

The chain uses TRBV10-3 and TRBJ1-2; TRBD1 is a possible D gene (5 bases). The V and J ends lost 6 bases and 6 bases respectively, with 14 bases between them. Germline values: CDR1 ENHRY, CDR2 SYGVKD. There are 13 residues in the CDR3. In DNA form, the CDR3 reads TGTGCCATCAGATTAGGACAACAGGATGGCTACACCTTC. Its protein is CAIRLGQQDGYTF.

V and J are TRBV12-3 or TRBV12-4 and TRBJ1-1; D is unclear. The V gene lost 3 bases and the J gene lost 1 base, with 6 bases spanning the gap. This CDR3 has 13 residues. Here the CDR3 reads CASSFTGNTEAFF. The CDR3 DNA reads as TGTGCCAGCAGTTTTACGGGGAACACTGAAGCTTTCTTT.

The chain links TRBV7-9 to TRBJ2-1, with 10 bases identical to TRBD1. The CDR3 is made up of 15 amino acids. Trimming took 3 bases from V and 6 from J; bases not matched to a gene: 5. Per germline, CDR1 SEHNR and CDR2 FQNEAQ (reference sequence). CDR3 coding DNA: TGTGCCAGCAGCTTTCGGACAGGGGGTGGCAATGAGCAGTTCTTC. It yields the protein CASSFRTGGGNEQFF.

The J gene is TRBJ1-3, the V gene TRBV5-1, with 9 nucleotides matching TRBD1. V lost 4 bases to trimming and J lost 3 bases; unmatched junction nucleotides: 2. Per germline, CDR1 SGHRS and CDR2 YFSETQ. The CDR3 has 14 amino acids. This CDR3 is CASSPGQGGNTIYF. The DNA of the CDR3 is TGCGCCAGCAGCCCGGGACAGGGTGGAAACACCATATATTTT.

The rearrangement uses TRBV30 and TRBJ1-4; TRBD1 is a possible D gene (6 bases). V was clipped by 5 bases and J by 5 bases, with 15 bases between them. The CDR3 length is 14 residues. The germline V gene has CDR1 GTSNPN and CDR2 SVGIG (reference sequence). The CDR3 DNA is TGTGCCTGGGCCACAGGGAAAACCAATGAAAAACTGTTTTTT. Protein product: CAWATGKTNEKLFF.

Points on this clone: The same CDR3 also results from other DNA sequences found in this sample. The CDR3 DNA reads TGTGCCAGCTCACCACCCGGGGAGCAGGTTGGAAAACTGTTTTTT. Translation gives CASSPPGEQVGKLFF. This chain joins TRBV18 and TRBJ1-4, with D uncertain. Trimming removed 0 bases from V and 10 bases from J, with 15 bases in between. This CDR3 has 15 amino acids. CDR1 is KGHSH, CDR2 LQKENI, per germline.

Note on this clone: The sample carries other DNA sequences with the same CDR3. Here the CDR3 DNA reads TGTGCCAGCTCACCAGACAGTGGCAATCAGCCCCAGCATTTT. Residues: CASSPDSGNQPQHF. This chain connects TRBV18 to TRBJ1-5; maybe TRBD1 (5 bases). Between the trimmed V and J ends, which lost 2 bases and 2 bases, there was a span of 7 bases. CDR1 KGHSH and CDR2 LQKENI come from the germline V gene. CDR3 length: 14 residues.

This rearrangement joins TRBV28 to TRBJ2-7, with TRBD1 matching 9 bases. CDR1 MDHEN and CDR2 SYDVKM come from the germline V gene. This CDR3 is built from 16 residues. Germline trimming cut 5 bases from V and 2 bases from J; bases unmatched to any gene: 10. This CDR3 reads CASSPAGTGITYEQYF. CDR3 sequence (DNA): TGTGCCAGCAGTCCGGCGGGGACAGGGATAACCTACGAGCAGTACTTC.

This clone occurred a few times. The chain uses TRBV5-1 and TRBJ2-7; D is unresolved. CDR1 and CDR2 (germline): SGHRS, YFSETQ. This CDR3 has 14 amino acids. V gave up 4 bases and J gave up 2 bases, with 13 bases separating them. The CDR3 region is CASSPDPRAYEQYF. The CDR3 nucleotides are TGCGCCAGCAGCCCTGATCCCCGAGCCTACGAGCAGTACTTC.

In its sample, this clone was seen a few times. The chain is built from TRBV9 and TRBJ2-1, with D maybe TRBD1 (6 bases). Germline V lookup: CDR1 SGDLS, CDR2 YYNGEE. There are 15 residues in the CDR3. V was shortened by 2 bases and J by 0 bases, with 9 bases between the two germline ends. The CDR3 nucleotides read TGTGCCAGCAGCGTCCAGGGGAACTCCTACAATGAGCAGTTCTTC. Translation: CASSVQGNSYNEQFF.

This sequence joins TRBV6-5 and TRBJ1-1; D unclear. The CDR3 consists of 13 residues. In germline, CDR1 is MNHEY, CDR2 SVGAGI. V lost 4 bases and J 2 bases, leaving 8 bases between the germline ends. CDR3 loop: CASSFWLNTEAFF. DNA for the CDR3: TGTGCCAGCAGTTTCTGGCTTAACACTGAAGCTTTCTTT.

The sample holds one count of this clone. V is TRBV28 and J is TRBJ1-3, with D uncertain. CDR1 is MDHEN and CDR2 is SYDVKM in the germline V gene. The CDR3 spans 13 residues. V shed 4 bases and J shed 0 bases, with 4 bases lying between them. CDR3 sequence: CASSSFSGNTIYF. The CDR3 DNA sequence: TGTGCCAGCAGTTCGTTCTCTGGAAACACCATATATTTT.

V gene TRBV6-2 or TRBV6-3 combines with J gene TRBJ1-1; 9 nucleotides line up with TRBD1. There are 16 residues in the CDR3. The ends lost 6 bases at V and 1 base at J; junction bases unmatched: 9. In germline, CDR1 is MNHEY, CDR2 SVGEGT. CDR3 coding DNA: TGTGCCAGCAGGTACGGCCCGGGACAGGGGAACACTGAAGCTTTCTTT. This gives the protein CASRYGPGQGNTEAFF.

V and J are TRBV18 and TRBJ2-5; 7 bases map to TRBD1. The CDR3 is 13 amino acids. The junction had 2 bases not matched to a gene; V was cut back by 5 bases and J by 2 bases. CDR1 and CDR2 from the germline V gene are KGHSH and LQKENI. Written as DNA, the CDR3 is TGTGCCAGCTCATCGACAGGGCAAGAGACCCAGTACTTC. The encoded protein is CASSSTGQETQYF.

V usage is TRBV3-1 (or the pseudogene TRBV3-2) and J usage is TRBJ1-4; 8 nucleotides align to TRBD1. J gave up 5 bases and V 7 bases, and 6 bases lay outside the gene matches. Germline loops: CDR1 LGHDT, CDR2 YNNKEL (reference sequence). The CDR3 sequence is 14 residues long. CDR3: CASNTQGGNEKLFF. CDR3 sequence (DNA): TGTGCCAGCAACACACAGGGGGGGAATGAAAAACTGTTTTTT.

The chain carries TRBV19 and TRBJ1-1, with D perhaps matching TRBD1 (5 bases). The CDR3 consists of 14 residues. V lost 7 bases to trimming and J lost 5 bases, with 17 bases between them. Germline CDR1 and CDR2: LNHDA and SQIVND (reference sequence). CDR3 bases: TGTGCCAGTACCGGGACTTTAAAAATGACTGAAGCTTTCTTT. Translated: CASTGTLKMTEAFF. Full variable domain (remainder filled in from reference TRBV19 and TRBJ1-1): DGGITQSPKYLFRKEGQNVTLSCEQNLNHDAMYWYRQDPGQGLRLIYYSQIVNDFQKGDIAEGYSVSREKKESFPLTVTSAQKNPTAFYLCASTGTLKMTEAFFGQGTRLTVV.

This clone is a singleton in its sample. This chain joins TRBV19 and TRBJ1-2; D is uncertain. Germline CDR1 LNHDA, CDR2 SQIVND (reference sequence). The V end was cut by 5 bases, the J end by 0 bases, with 7 bases between. This CDR3 is built from 13 residues. The CDR3 bases are TGTGCCAGTAGTCTCAGTACTAACTATGGCTACACCTTC. Its protein is CASSLSTNYGYTF.

This sequence joins TRBV6-1 and TRBJ1-5; TRBD1 aligns across 9 bases. The CDR3 runs 16 residues. J lost 3 bases, V lost 1 base, and 4 bases had no gene match. The germline V gene has CDR1 MNHNS and CDR2 SASEGT. CDR3 DNA: TGTGCCAGCAGTGAAGAAACAGGGGGCTTCAATCAGCCCCAGCATTTT. The encoded protein is CASSEETGGFNQPQHF.

The rearrangement uses TRBV3-1 (or the pseudogene TRBV3-2) and TRBJ2-1, with D perhaps matching TRBD2 (6 bases). The germline V gene has CDR1 LGHDT and CDR2 YNNKEL (reference sequence). The CDR3 contains 11 residues. V gave up 3 bases and J gave up 9 bases, with 6 bases separating them. CDR3 in amino acids: CASSQGGEQFF. Written as DNA, the CDR3 is TGTGCCAGCAGCCAGGGGGGTGAGCAGTTCTTC.

The chain carries TRBV5-1 and TRBJ2-5; TRBD2 matches at 15 bases. The CDR3 runs to 17 residues. V shed 0 bases and J 4 bases; nucleotides not matched to a gene: 4. Germline V gene lookup returns CDR1 SGHRS and CDR2 YFSETQ. This chain's CDR3 is CASSLARGLAGGETQYF. DNA for the CDR3: TGCGCCAGCAGCTTGGCCCGGGGACTAGCGGGAGGAGAGACCCAGTACTTC.